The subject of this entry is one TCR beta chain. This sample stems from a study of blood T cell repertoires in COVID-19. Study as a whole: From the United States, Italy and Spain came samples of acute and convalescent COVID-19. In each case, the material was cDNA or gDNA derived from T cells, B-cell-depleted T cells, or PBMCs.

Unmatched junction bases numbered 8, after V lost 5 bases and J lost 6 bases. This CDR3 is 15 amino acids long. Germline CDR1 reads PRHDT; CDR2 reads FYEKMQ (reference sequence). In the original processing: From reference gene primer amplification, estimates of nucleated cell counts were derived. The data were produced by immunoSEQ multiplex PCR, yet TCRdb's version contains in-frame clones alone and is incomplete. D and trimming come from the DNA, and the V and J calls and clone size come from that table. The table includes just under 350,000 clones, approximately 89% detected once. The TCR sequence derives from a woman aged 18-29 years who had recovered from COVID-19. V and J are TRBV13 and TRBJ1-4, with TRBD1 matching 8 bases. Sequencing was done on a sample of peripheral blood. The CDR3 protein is CASSPGQGRDEKLFF. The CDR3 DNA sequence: TGTGCCAGCAGCCCCGGACAGGGCCGGGATGAAAAACTGTTTTTT.